Detailed here is one T cell receptor (beta chain). In this sample, this clone turned up once. Its target antigen remains unknown. Nothing much larger sits one base from this clone, and base qualities are not available. V drops 4 bases and J drops 5 bases, leaving 18 bases in between. Reading the germline V gene gives CDR1 SGDLS and CDR2 YYNGEE. The CDR3 covers 15 residues, taking in both the cysteine and the phenylalanine. Only the CDR3 part of the read is kept: 45 bases, read in frame from the first base. These data come from a study of beta chain features in type 1 diabetes (dated by TCRdb to between 2018 and 2020). About the full investigation: Mean age, gender distribution, total cell number and subset yield did not differ between patients and healthy donors. In the study, TCRB repertoires of sorted circulating CD4+ T cell subsets from recently diagnosed type 1 diabetes patients were compared with those of matched healthy donors. Regulatory and stem cell-like memory subsets were isolated from only 8 patients and roughly eight healthy donors, whereas naive and central memory subsets came from all 30 or so donors. A total of roughly 100 million sorted cells were examined across all samples, and RNA yield correlated strongly with the number of cells per subset.

Summary of the overall study and its limitations: A moderate but significant shortening of TCRB CDR3 length was observed in type 1 diabetes patients in all four CD4+ subsets. Fewer insertions and more nucleotide deletions at VDJ recombination sites were observed in patients with type 1 diabetes, implying thymic rearrangement abnormalities. Naive, central memory and regulatory TCRB repertoires appeared to be more alike among patients than among healthy donors. PCR may preferentially amplify shorter templates, but because patient and control samples were amplified and corrected together, any resulting skew would affect both groups equally. Only small numbers of individuals were included in the HLA sub-analyses, which left unresolved whether HLA type had any influence on TCRB rearrangement. Sequencing cDNA rather than genomic DNA could over-represent highly expressing activated cells, although activation and CD3 levels did not differ between groups.

The High Capacity cDNA Reverse Transcription Kit was used to reverse transcribe all of the isolated RNA, meaning that expressed TCRB transcripts were what got sequenced. Deep immunoSEQ sequencing was applied to naive, central memory and regulatory T cell samples, giving an average of approximately 4 million total reads per sample. After sorted cells were lysed in RLT buffer, RNA was extracted with DNase-treated RNeasy Micro or Mini kits, with the choice depending on cell number. Each cell subset was processed on its own to prevent cross-contamination, while patient and healthy donor samples were processed together. The immunoSEQ multiplex PCR was used to amplify TCRB sequences from cDNA, generating 87-bp fragments that spanned the CDR3 region. Sequencing of the amplicons was done on the Illumina HiSeq platform. The study's processing was this. Synthetic template baselines were used to correct PCR bias computationally, reads within Hamming distance 2 were collapsed, and singletons that could not be merged were discarded. Reads were aligned to IMGT to assign V, D and J genes, CDR3 length, and insertions or deletions at six rearrangement sites. Clonotype counts were normalized to sorted cell number within each subset before computing true diversity and Gini coefficients with the tcR R package. Repertoire sharing was quantified using the overlap coefficient calculated on TCRB nucleotide sequences. Out-of-frame TCRB sequences from naive cells were analyzed to stand in for the pre-selection repertoire. As stored in TCRdb, this immuneACCESS dataset retains in-frame rearrangements with V and J assigned. A fraction of the clones does not appear; measured against another copy, unresolved V genes explain less than half of the discrepancy, and the remainder lacks a known reason. V and J calls and clone size follow that table, whereas D and trimming were derived from the DNA. This sample has roughly 280,000 clones in its table, and around 25% of those were observed once. Clones ranked in the top ten supply about 0.012% of the sample.

Each donor gave one peripheral blood draw, averaging roughly 100 mL, which was collected into heparinised tubes. Using a panel that included CD45RO, CCR7, CD25, CD127, CD95 and CD27, naive, central memory, regulatory and stem cell-like memory CD4+ T cells were sorted on a BD FACSAria II. Purity was above 95% for every sorted population. PBMCs were isolated immediately by Lymphoprep density gradient centrifugation and stained directly without culture. So that batch effects would be minimized, each experiment stained and sorted samples in pairs, pairing one healthy donor with one patient. This sequence was found in a woman under 40 with type 1 diabetes. The rearranged segments are TRBV9 and TRBJ1-2; TRBD1 is perhaps the D gene, given 5 matching bases. What was sequenced was naive CD4+ T cells from blood. This specimen's cell subset or site label, interpreted: true naive CD4+ T cells. The nucleotide sequence reads TGTGCCAGCAGCCCCCGGATGGACGGGGGGTATGGCTACACCTTC. Its product reads: CASSPRMDGGYGYTF.